The 25 T cell receptor beta chains listed next were all sequenced from one sample in a study of blood T cells in healthy people across ages. Together with a sample-barcoded 5' primer, a J-beta primer mix was included in a second PCR lasting roughly 6 to 12 cycles. TCRdb re-called the 5' RACE reads with MiXCR, one entry per CDR3 protein. The sample carries around 2 million distinct CDR3 sequences, around 42% recorded once. Sequencing was done on a sample of blood. The receptor source for this set is a human donor in good health.

This chain uses TRBV27 with TRBJ1-2, with D unresolved. This CDR3 region has 14 residues. Trimming shortened V by 7 bases and J by 5 bases, and 17 bases separated the two germline ends. CDR1 and CDR2 (germline): MNHEY, SMNVEV (reference sequence). The CDR3 loop is CASKRADFYYGYTF. The CDR3 nucleotides are TGTGCCAGCAAGAGGGCAGATTTTTATTATGGCTACACCTTC.

V gene TRBV4-2 combines with J gene TRBJ1-5; D ambiguous. Trimming took 0 bases from V and 6 from J, leaving 12 bases between them. The CDR3 loop spans 15 amino acids. The germline V gene encodes CDR1 LGHNA and CDR2 YNFKEQ. The CDR3: CASSQDGGNFQPQHF. The CDR3, as DNA: TGTGCCAGCAGCCAAGATGGAGGGAACTTTCAGCCCCAGCATTTT.

The chain employs TRBV5-1 and TRBJ2-5; D remains ambiguous. The end of the DNA aligns better with TRBJ2-7, so the J call may be wrong. This CDR3 contains 15 residues. Germline V gene data show CDR1 as SGHRS and CDR2 as YFSETQ. CDR3: CASSSRSARGYEQYF. As DNA, the CDR3 is TGCGCCAGCAGCTCACGGTCCGCTCGAGGCTACGAGCAGTACTTC.

Note on this clonotype: At one boundary the junction diverges from the germline segment, which might be a read error. The chain's CDR3 is CTTSRDYSGANVLTF. DNA for the CDR3: TGTACCACCAGCAGAGATTATAGTGGGGCCAACGTCCTGACTTTC. The genes are TRBV15 and TRBJ2-6; D call uncertain. Germline values: CDR1 LNHNV, CDR2 YYDKDF (reference sequence). The CDR3 extends over 15 amino acids.

This clonotype turned up a few times. The chain joins TRBV7-2 to TRBJ2-1, with D hard to call. V was clipped by 1 base and J by 7 bases, with 11 bases between them. The germline V gene encodes CDR1 SGHTA and CDR2 FQGNSA. The CDR3 runs to 14 residues. The CDR3 DNA reads TGTGCCAGCAGCTTAGTGTCCGGGCTGAATGAGCAGTTCTTC. This encodes CASSLVSGLNEQFF.

The chain links TRBV28 to TRBJ1-1; a weak D match, TRBD1 (6 bases). The CDR3 runs to 14 residues. Trimming shortened V by 5 bases and J by 3 bases, and 13 bases separated the two germline ends. Germline-derived CDR1 and CDR2 are MDHEN and SYDVKM. DNA of the CDR3: TGTGCCAGCAGTATTTCAGGGGCGGACACTGAAGCTTTCTTT. As protein: CASSISGADTEAFF. The variable domain in full, with the rest retrieved from reference TRBV28 and TRBJ1-1, is DVKVTQSSRYLVKRTGEKVFLECVQDMDHENMFWYRQDPGLGLRLIYFSYDVKMKEKGDIPEGYSVSREKKERFSLILESASTNQTSMYLCASSISGADTEAFFGQGTRLTVV.

The rearrangement links TRBV3-1 to TRBJ2-1; D is unresolved. Germline V gene sequence: CDR1 LGHDT, CDR2 YNNKEL (reference sequence). The CDR3 totals 12 residues. Trimming pared 4 bases from V and 10 bases from J, leaving 11 bases between. CDR3 DNA: TGTGCCAGCAGCCCCATCGCCAGGGAGCAGTTCTTC. Its protein product is CASSPIAREQFF.

The V and J genes are TRBV3-1 and TRBJ2-5, with D possibly being TRBD2 (5 bases). The CDR3 loop spans 14 amino acids. The V end was cut by 8 bases, the J end by 4 bases, with 17 bases between. Germline V gene sequence: CDR1 LGHDT, CDR2 YNNKEL (reference sequence). In DNA, the CDR3 is TGTGCCAGCCAGCAAGGTGGCGGAGGAGAGACCCAGTACTTC. Translating gives CASQQGGGGETQYF.

V gene TRBV24-1 combines with J gene TRBJ2-3; 12 bases fit TRBD1. CDR1 is KGHDR, CDR2 SFDVKD, per germline. Trimming at V came to 5 bases and at J to 4 bases, leaving 6 bases not matched to a gene. The CDR3 consists of 16 residues. The CDR3 DNA reads TGTGCCACCAGTGCGGGACAGGGGGCTAGGTCAGATACGCAGTATTTT. This sequence encodes CATSAGQGARSDTQYF.

The chain carries TRBV28 and TRBJ2-5; 11 nucleotides agree with TRBD2. Germline V gene data show CDR1 as MDHEN and CDR2 as SYDVKM. V lost 3 bases, J lost 7 bases, and 10 bases stayed unmatched. This CDR3 has 16 amino acids. CDR3 residues: CASSFNSGGAAVTQYF. In nucleotides, the CDR3 is TGTGCCAGCAGTTTCAATAGCGGGGGGGCCGCCGTGACCCAGTACTTC. The full variable domain, in which reference TRBV28 and TRBJ2-5 provide the parts outside the CDR3, is DVKVTQSSRYLVKRTGEKVFLECVQDMDHENMFWYRQDPGLGLRLIYFSYDVKMKEKGDIPEGYSVSREKKERFSLILESASTNQTSMYLCASSFNSGGAAVTQYFGPGTRLLVL.

This sequence joins TRBV2 and TRBJ2-4; a weak D match, TRBD2 (6 bases). V lost 2 bases and J 13 bases, leaving 9 bases between the germline ends. Per germline, CDR1 SNHLY and CDR2 FYNNEI. This CDR3 has 11 residues. CDR3 in DNA: TGTGCCAGCAGTGAAACGGGGGAGCAGTACTTC. Protein product: CASSETGEQYF.

This clonotype was seen more than once but under ten times. The CDR3 sequence is CASSLRAGDYYNEQFF. In DNA form, the CDR3 reads TGTGCCAGCAGTCTAAGAGCGGGGGACTACTACAATGAGCAGTTCTTC. The chain carries TRBV12-3 or TRBV12-4 and TRBJ2-1, with TRBD2 identical over 8 bases. Trimming took 5 bases from V and 3 from J; bases not matched to a gene: 9. This CDR3 has 16 residues.

The genes are TRBV20-1 and TRBJ1-1; no firm D call. Germline lookup yields CDR1 DFQATT and CDR2 SNEGSKA (reference sequence). The CDR3 totals 13 residues. V lost 5 bases to trimming and J lost 6 bases, with 16 bases between them. CDR3 sequence (DNA): TGCAGTGCTGTACACCGATCGGTTTCTGAAGCTTTCTTT. Translated: CSAVHRSVSEAFF.

This clonotype was counted at least ten times. The chain employs TRBV7-2 and TRBJ2-3; tentatively, D is TRBD2 (6 bases). The CDR3 has 16 amino acids. Trimming took 4 bases from V and 1 from J, leaving 15 bases between them. The germline V gene encodes CDR1 SGHTA and CDR2 FQGNSA. The CDR3 region has the DNA TGTGCCAGCAGCTCAGCAGGTAGCGGACGCACAGATACGCAGTATTTT. It yields the protein CASSSAGSGRTDTQYF.

This clonotype was detected only a few times. CDR3 loop: CASSFLGHQSYEQYF. Written as DNA, the CDR3 is TGTGCCAGCAGTTTTTTGGGACATCAGTCCTACGAGCAGTACTTC. The chain has TRBV27 and TRBJ2-7, with D perhaps TRBD1 (6 bases). This CDR3 is built from 15 residues. Deletions cut 3 bases from V and 1 base from J, with 13 bases between. The germline V gene encodes CDR1 MNHEY and CDR2 SMNVEV (reference sequence).

V is TRBV5-1 and J is TRBJ1-2, with D possibly matching TRBD1 (6 bases). Germline values: CDR1 SGHRS, CDR2 YFSETQ. Trimming took off 0 bases at V and 6 bases at J, with 9 bases between the two ends. The CDR3 is 13 amino acids. In nucleotides, the CDR3 is TGCGCCAGCAGCTTGGCGGGGGCGGATGGCTACACCTTC. Its protein product is CASSLAGADGYTF.

This chain joins TRBV27 and TRBJ1-1; TRBD1 might be the D (6 bases). The germline CDR1 and CDR2 sequences are MNHEY and SMNVEV (reference sequence). The CDR3 totals 15 residues. The V end was cut by 8 bases, the J end by 5 bases, with 21 bases between. This chain's CDR3 is CASQGGRGAATEAFF. The CDR3 DNA is TGTGCCAGCCAAGGGGGGAGGGGGGCCGCTACTGAAGCTTTCTTT.

J is TRBJ2-1 and V is TRBV20-1, with 10 bases fitting TRBD2. This CDR3 has 13 residues. Germline V gives CDR1 DFQATT, CDR2 SNEGSKA (reference sequence). V was clipped by 4 bases and J by 7 bases; unmatched bases: 4. The CDR3 sequence is CSAIGAGGNEQFF. The CDR3, as DNA: TGCAGTGCTATAGGAGCGGGGGGGAATGAGCAGTTCTTC.

This rearrangement joins TRBV9 to TRBJ2-3, with a tentative D call TRBD1 (6 bases). CDR3 length: 14 amino acids. Germline V CDR1 and CDR2: SGDLS, YYNGEE. The ends were cut back, 3 bases at V and 4 bases at J, with 12 bases in the middle. CDR3 sequence reads: CASSAVQGADTQYF. CDR3 nucleotide sequence: TGTGCCAGCAGCGCAGTACAGGGAGCAGATACGCAGTATTTT.

The genes are TRBV10-3 and TRBJ2-7; 8 bases match TRBD1. CDR1 is ENHRY, CDR2 SYGVKD, per germline. The CDR3 has 13 residues. Trimming cost V 7 bases and J 7 bases; bases outside gene matches: 9. CDR3 DNA sequence: TGTGCCATCAAAGGACAGGGTCCGGGAGAGCAGTACTTC. Its protein is CAIKGQGPGEQYF.

The rearrangement uses TRBV6-1 and TRBJ1-5; D ambiguous. Trimming stripped 5 bases from V and 6 bases from J, with 11 bases between. The CDR3 extends over 13 amino acids. Looked up from germline, CDR1 is MNHNS and CDR2 is SASEGT. As DNA, the CDR3 is TGTGCCAGCAGTACCGGGTTGACTCAGCCCCAGCATTTT. Protein sequence: CASSTGLTQPQHF.

The CDR3 nucleotides are TGTGCCAGCTCGAGGACAGGGGGCGCCTCTCCCGGGGAGCTGTTTTTT. It is translated as CASSRTGGASPGELFF. The gene calls are TRBV18 and TRBJ2-2; 11 nucleotides line up with TRBD1. Unmatched junction bases numbered 9, after V lost 6 bases and J lost 6 bases. The CDR3 consists of 16 residues. Germline assignment: CDR1 KGHSH and CDR2 LQKENI.

The gene calls are TRBV6-6 and TRBJ1-1, with a weak D call TRBD1 (5 bases). This CDR3 spans 14 amino acids. Germline-derived CDR1 and CDR2 are MNHNY and SVGAGI (reference sequence). Trimming left V 5 bases short and J 4 bases short, with 14 bases between. In nucleotides, the CDR3 is TGTGCCAGCAGTGATTCGCGGGGGAGCACTGAAGCTTTCTTT. The encoded protein is CASSDSRGSTEAFF.

In this sample, this clonotype turned up a few times. The chain is built from TRBV28 and TRBJ2-1; no definite D call. Trimming cost V 7 bases and J 0 bases, with 16 bases left between them. Per the germline V gene, CDR1 is MDHEN and CDR2 is SYDVKM. The CDR3 covers 16 residues. DNA for the CDR3: TGTGCCAGCAAAGATCGCGGAACAAGCTCCTACAATGAGCAGTTCTTC. This encodes CASKDRGTSSYNEQFF.

V and J are TRBV18 and TRBJ1-2; D is possibly TRBD1 (5 bases). Germline V gene data show CDR1 as KGHSH and CDR2 as LQKENI. This CDR3 has 15 amino acids. Trimming shortened V by 3 bases and J by 4 bases, and 15 bases separated the two germline ends. CDR3 region: CASSPETATPYGYTF. CDR3 DNA sequence: TGTGCCAGCTCACCCGAGACAGCCACTCCCTATGGCTACACCTTC.